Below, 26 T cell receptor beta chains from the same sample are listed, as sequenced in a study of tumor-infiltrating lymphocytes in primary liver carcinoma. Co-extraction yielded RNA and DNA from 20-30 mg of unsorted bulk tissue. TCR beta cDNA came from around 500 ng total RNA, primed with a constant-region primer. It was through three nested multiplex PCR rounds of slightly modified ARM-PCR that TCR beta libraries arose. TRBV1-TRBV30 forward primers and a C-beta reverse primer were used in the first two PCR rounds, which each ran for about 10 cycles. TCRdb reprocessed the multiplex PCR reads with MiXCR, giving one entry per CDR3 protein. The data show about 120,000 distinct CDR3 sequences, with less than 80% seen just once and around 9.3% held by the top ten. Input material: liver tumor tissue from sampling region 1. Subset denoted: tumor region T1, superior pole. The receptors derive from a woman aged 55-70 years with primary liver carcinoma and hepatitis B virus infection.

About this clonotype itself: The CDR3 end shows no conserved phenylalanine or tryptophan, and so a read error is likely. Here the CDR3 reads CASNRGGAYKQYL. CDR3 coding DNA: TGTGCCAGCAACCGGGGAGGAGCCTACAAGCAGTACCTC. V is TRBV6-2 or TRBV6-3 and J is TRBJ2-7, with D possibly matching TRBD2 (6 bases). This CDR3 contains 13 residues. The germline V gene encodes CDR1 MNHEY and CDR2 SVGEGT.

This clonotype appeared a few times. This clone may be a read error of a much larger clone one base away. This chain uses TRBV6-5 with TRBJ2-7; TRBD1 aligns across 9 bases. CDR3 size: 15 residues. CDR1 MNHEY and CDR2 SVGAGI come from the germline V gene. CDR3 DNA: TGTACCAGCAGTTTGGCCGGGACAGGGAGGGACGAGCAGTACTTC. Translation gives CTSSLAGTGRDEQYF.

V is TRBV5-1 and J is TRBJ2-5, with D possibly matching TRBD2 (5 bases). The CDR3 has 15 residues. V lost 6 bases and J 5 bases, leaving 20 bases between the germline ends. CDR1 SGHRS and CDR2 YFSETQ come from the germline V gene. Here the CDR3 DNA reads TGCGCCAGCAAATGGTTAGGACGGAGAGGGGAGACCCAGTACTTC. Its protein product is CASKWLGRRGETQYF.

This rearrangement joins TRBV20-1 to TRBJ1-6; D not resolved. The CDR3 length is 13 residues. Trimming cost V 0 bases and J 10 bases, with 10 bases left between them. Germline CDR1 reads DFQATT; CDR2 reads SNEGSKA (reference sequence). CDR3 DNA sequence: TGCAGTGCTAGAGATATGGGCGACTCACCCCTCCACTTT. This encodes CSARDMGDSPLHF.

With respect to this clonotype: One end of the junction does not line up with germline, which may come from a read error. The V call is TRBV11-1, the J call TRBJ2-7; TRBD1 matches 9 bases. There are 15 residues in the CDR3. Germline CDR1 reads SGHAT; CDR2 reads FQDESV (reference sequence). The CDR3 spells CASSYPGTGTYGQYF. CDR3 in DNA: TGTGCCAGCAGCTACCCCGGGACAGGGACTTACGGGCAGTACTTC.

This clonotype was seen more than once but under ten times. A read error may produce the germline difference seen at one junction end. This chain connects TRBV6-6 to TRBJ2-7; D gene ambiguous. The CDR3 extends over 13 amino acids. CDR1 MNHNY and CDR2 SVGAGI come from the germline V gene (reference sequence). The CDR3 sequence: CASSSGPSYVQYF. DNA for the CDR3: TGTGCCAGCAGTTCCGGGCCCTCCTACGTGCAGTACTTC.

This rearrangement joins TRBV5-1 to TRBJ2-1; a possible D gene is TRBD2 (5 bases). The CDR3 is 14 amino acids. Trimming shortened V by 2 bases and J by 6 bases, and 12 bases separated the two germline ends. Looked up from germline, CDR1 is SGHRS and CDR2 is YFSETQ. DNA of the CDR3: TGCGCCAGCAGCTTCGGGGAAAGTACCAATGAGCAGTTCTTC. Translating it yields CASSFGESTNEQFF.

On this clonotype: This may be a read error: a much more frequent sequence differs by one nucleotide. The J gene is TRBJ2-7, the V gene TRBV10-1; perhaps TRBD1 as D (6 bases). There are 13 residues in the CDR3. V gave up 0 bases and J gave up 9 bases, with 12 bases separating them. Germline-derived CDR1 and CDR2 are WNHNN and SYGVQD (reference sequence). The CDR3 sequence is CASSESTRGRQYF. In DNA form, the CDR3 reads TGCGCCAGCAGTGAGTCGACCAGGGGTAGGCAGTACTTC.

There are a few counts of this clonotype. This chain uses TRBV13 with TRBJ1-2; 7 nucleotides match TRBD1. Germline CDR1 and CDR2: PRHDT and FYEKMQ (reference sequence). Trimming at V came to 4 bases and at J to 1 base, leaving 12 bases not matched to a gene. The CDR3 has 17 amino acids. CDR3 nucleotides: TGTGCCAGCAGCTCCCAACTCACAGGGGAAGATAACTATGGCTACACCTTC. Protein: CASSSQLTGEDNYGYTF.

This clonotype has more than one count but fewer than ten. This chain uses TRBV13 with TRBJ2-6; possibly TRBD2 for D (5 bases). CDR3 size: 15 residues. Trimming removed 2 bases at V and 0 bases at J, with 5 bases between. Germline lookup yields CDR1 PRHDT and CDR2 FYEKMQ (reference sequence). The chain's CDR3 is CASSLRGSGANVLTF. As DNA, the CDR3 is TGTGCCAGCAGCTTACGGGGCTCTGGGGCCAACGTCCTGACTTTC.

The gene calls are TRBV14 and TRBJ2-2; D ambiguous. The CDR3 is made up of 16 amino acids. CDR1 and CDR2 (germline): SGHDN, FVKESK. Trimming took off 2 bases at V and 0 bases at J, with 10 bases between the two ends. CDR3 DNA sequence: TGTGCCAGCAGCCAAAGACTTACAGCGAACACCGGGGAGCTGTTTTTT. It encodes CASSQRLTANTGELFF.

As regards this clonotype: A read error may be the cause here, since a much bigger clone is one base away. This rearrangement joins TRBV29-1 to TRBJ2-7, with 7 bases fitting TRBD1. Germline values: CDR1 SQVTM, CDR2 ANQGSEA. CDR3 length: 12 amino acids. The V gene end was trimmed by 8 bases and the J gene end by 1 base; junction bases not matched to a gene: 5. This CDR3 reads CSSRGQSYEQYF. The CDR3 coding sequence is TGCAGCTCAAGGGGACAGTCCTACGAGCAGTACTTC.

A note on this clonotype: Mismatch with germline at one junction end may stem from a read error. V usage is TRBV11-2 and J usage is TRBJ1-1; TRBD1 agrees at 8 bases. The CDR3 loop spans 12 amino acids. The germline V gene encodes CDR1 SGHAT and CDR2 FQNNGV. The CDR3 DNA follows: TGTGCCAGCAGCGATCAGGGGGCGCCGGCTTACTTT. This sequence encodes CASSDQGAPAYF.

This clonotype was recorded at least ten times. Here the CDR3 DNA reads TGCAGCGTCGGAGGGACAGGTCTGGGGTACGAGCAGTACTTC. Its protein is CSVGGTGLGYEQYF. The chain couples TRBV29-1 to TRBJ2-7; TRBD1 matches 8 bases. The CDR3 runs 14 residues. CDR1 is SQVTM and CDR2 is ANQGSEA in the germline V gene. J was trimmed by 4 bases and V by 6 bases; bases with no gene match: 11.

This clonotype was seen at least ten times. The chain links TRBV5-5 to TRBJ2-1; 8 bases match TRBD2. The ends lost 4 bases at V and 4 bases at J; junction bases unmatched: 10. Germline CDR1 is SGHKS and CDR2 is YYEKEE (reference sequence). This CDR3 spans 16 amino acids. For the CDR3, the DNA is TGTGCCAGCAGCCCCCGGGGGGGCAGGGGTTACAATGAGCAGTTCTTC. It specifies CASSPRGGRGYNEQFF.

In nucleotides, the CDR3 is TGCGCCAGCAGCTCCGGACTAGCGGGAGGGCCAGGAAACATTCAGTACTTC. This gives the protein CASSSGLAGGPGNIQYF. The chain couples TRBV5-1 to TRBJ2-4, with 15 bases aligning to TRBD2. The CDR3 is 17 residues long. Germline trimming cut 3 bases from V and 6 bases from J; bases unmatched to any gene: 7. CDR1 SGHRS and CDR2 YFSETQ come from the germline V gene.

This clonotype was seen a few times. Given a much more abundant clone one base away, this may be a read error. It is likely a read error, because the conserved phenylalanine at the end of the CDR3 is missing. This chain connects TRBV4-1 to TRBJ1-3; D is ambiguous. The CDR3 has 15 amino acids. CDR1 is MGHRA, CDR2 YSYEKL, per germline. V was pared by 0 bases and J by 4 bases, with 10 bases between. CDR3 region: CASSQDRRVGNTIYL. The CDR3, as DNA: TGCGCCAGCAGCCAAGATCGTCGCGTAGGAAACACCATATATCTT.

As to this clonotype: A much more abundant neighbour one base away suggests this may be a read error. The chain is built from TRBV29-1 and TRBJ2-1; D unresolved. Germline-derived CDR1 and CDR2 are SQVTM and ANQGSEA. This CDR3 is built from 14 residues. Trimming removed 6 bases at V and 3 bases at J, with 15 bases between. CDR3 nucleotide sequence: TGCAGCGTCGGCATGGGTTTTAACTACAATGAGCAGTTCTTC. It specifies CSVGMGFNYNEQFF.

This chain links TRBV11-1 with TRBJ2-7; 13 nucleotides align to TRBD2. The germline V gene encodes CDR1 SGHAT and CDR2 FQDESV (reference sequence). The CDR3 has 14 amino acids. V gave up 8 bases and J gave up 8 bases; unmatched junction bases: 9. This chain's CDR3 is CASFRLAGGTKQYF. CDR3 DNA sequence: TGTGCCAGCTTCCGACTAGCGGGAGGTACCAAGCAGTACTTC. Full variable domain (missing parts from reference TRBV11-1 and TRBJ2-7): EAEVAQSPRYKITEKSQAVAFWCDPISGHATLYWYRQILGQGPELLVQFQDESVVDDSQLPKDRFSAERLKGVDSTLKIQPAELGDSAMYLCASFRLAGGTKQYFGPGTRLTVT.

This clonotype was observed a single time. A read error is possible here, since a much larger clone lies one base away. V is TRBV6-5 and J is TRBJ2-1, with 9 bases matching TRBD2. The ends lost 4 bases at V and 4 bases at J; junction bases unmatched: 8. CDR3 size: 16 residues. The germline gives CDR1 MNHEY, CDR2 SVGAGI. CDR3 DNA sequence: TGTGCCAGCAGTTCCAGGGCTAGCGGGATATACAATGAGCAGTTCTTC. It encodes CASSSRASGIYNEQFF.

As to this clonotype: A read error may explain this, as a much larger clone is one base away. CDR3 nucleotide sequence: TGTGCCAGCAGTTACAAGTTCCGAAATTCACCCCTCCACTTT. This gives the protein CASSYKFRNSPLHF. The J gene is TRBJ1-6, the V gene TRBV12-3 or TRBV12-4; D gene uncertain. The CDR3 loop spans 14 amino acids. Trimming pared 4 bases from V and 7 bases from J, leaving 11 bases between.

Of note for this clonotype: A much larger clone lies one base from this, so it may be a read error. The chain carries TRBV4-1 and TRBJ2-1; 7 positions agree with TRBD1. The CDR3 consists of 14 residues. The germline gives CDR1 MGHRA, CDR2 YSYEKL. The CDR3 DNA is TGCGCCCGCAGCCAAGGGGGCCAGGGTTGGGCGCAGTTCTTC. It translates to CARSQGGQGWAQFF.

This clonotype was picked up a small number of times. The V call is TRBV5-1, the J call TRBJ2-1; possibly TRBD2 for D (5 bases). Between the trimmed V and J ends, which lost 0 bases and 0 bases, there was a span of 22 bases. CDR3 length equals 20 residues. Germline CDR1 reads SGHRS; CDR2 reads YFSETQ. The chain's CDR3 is CASSLALVANNLYSYNEQFF. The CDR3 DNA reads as TGCGCCAGCAGCTTGGCCCTGGTAGCGAACAATCTATACTCCTACAATGAGCAGTTCTTC.

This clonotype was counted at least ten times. The CDR3 DNA reads TGCGCCAGCAGTCGTACCAATGATAACACTGAAGCTTTCTTT. Protein sequence: CASSRTNDNTEAFF. This chain connects TRBV10-2 to TRBJ1-1; D call uncertain. Germline V gene sequence: CDR1 WSHSY, CDR2 SAAADI. This CDR3 is 14 amino acids long. Trimming took off 5 bases at V and 2 bases at J, with 12 bases between the two ends.

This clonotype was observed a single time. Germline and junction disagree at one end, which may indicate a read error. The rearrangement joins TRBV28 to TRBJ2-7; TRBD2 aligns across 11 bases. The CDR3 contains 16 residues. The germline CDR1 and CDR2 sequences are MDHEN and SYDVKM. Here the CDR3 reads CGSSSLTSGRPYEQYF. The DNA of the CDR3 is TGTGGCAGCAGTAGCCTTACTAGCGGGAGACCCTACGAGCAGTACTTC.

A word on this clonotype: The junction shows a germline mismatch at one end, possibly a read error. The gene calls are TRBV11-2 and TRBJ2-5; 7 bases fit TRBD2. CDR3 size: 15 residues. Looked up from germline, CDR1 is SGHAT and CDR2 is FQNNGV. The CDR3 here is CASSFKSGLQETQYF. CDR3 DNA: TGTGCCAGCAGCTTCAAGTCGGGACTACAAGAGACCCAGTATTTC.